Listed below are T cell receptor beta chains from one sample, sequenced in a study of graft-versus-host responses after intestinal transplantation. The protocol was immunoSEQ multiplex PCR, while the TCRdb copy is restricted to in-frame clones and leaves out a portion. The sample carries over 80,000 clones, roughly nine tenths recorded once. Their antigen targets remain unknown. The source material was unstimulated CD4+ T cells sorted from spleen or lymph node cells, sampled before transplant. The source is a human donor who was the organ donor for an intestinal transplant. The CDR3 runs from the conserved cysteine through the conserved F or W. The D gene is left open where the match is weak. Rows may omit the clone size; those that give it use once, few, many or a size class.

clone_size,v_call,j_call,d_call,cdr3_aa,cdr3_nt
NA,TRBV27,TRBJ2-7,NA,CASSLRTVTYEQYF,TGTGCCAGCAGTTTAAGGACAGTTACCTACGAGCAGTACTTC
NA,TRBV5-1,TRBJ2-3,TRBD2,CASILTSGDLGDTQYF,TGCGCCAGCATCTTAACTAGCGGGGACTTAGGGGATACGCAGTATTTT
NA,TRBV27,TRBJ1-3,NA,CASSFRHPADPGNTIYF,TGTGCCAGCAGTTTCAGACACCCAGCCGATCCTGGAAACACCATATATTTT
NA,TRBV12-2,TRBJ2-1,NA,CASRLAGTSGGFAYNEQFF,TGTGCAAGTCGCTTAGCTGGGACTAGCGGGGGGTTCGCCTACAATGAGCAGTTCTTC
NA,TRBV7-9,TRBJ2-5,NA,CASSLVERVETQYF,TGTGCCAGCAGCTTGGTCGAGCGCGTAGAGACCCAGTACTTC
NA,TRBV7-2,TRBJ2-5,TRBD1,CASIRDRGRETQYF,TGTGCCAGCATCCGGGACAGGGGGCGAGAGACCCAGTACTTC
NA,TRBV6-5,TRBJ1-1,NA,CASSSGVGTEAFF,TGTGCCAGCAGTTCCGGGGTGGGCACTGAAGCTTTCTTT
NA,TRBV7-9,TRBJ1-1,NA,CASSPMGGTNTEAFF,TGTGCCAGCAGCCCGATGGGGGGAACGAACACTGAAGCTTTCTTT
NA,TRBV9,TRBJ2-1,TRBD2,CASSVDPAGGLYNEQFF,TGTGCCAGCAGCGTAGATCCAGCGGGGGGGCTTTATAATGAGCAGTTCTTC
few,TRBV10-3,TRBJ1-1,NA,CAISDGPMGAENTEAFF,TGTGCCATCAGTGACGGGCCTATGGGGGCAGAGAACACTGAAGCTTTCTTT
NA,TRBV11-2,TRBJ2-7,NA,CASSLRGNTYEQYF,TGTGCCAGCAGCTTACGGGGGAATACCTACGAGCAGTACTTC
NA,TRBV19,TRBJ2-5,TRBD2,CARLAGNQETQYF,TGTGCTAGACTAGCGGGCAACCAAGAGACCCAGTACTTC
NA,TRBV27,TRBJ1-6,NA,CASSSMTGRNSPLHF,TGTGCCAGCAGTTCCATGACAGGCAGGAATTCACCCCTCCACTTT
NA,TRBV25-1,TRBJ2-1,TRBD2,CASRNSGGRYNEQFF,TGTGCCAGCAGGAATAGCGGGGGCCGCTACAATGAGCAGTTCTTC
NA,TRBV6-1,TRBJ2-1,NA,CASSELDYAAEQFF,TGTGCCAGCAGTGAATTGGACTACGCCGCCGAGCAGTTCTTC
NA,TRBV4-1,TRBJ1-5,NA,CASSQVGRGINQPQHF,TGCGCCAGCAGCCAAGTCGGCAGGGGTATTAATCAGCCCCAGCATTTT
NA,TRBV27,TRBJ2-7,TRBD1,CASSLGQGLIQYF,TGTGCCAGCAGTTTGGGACAGGGTTTGATCCAGTACTTC
NA,TRBV7-9,TRBJ1-6,TRBD1,CASSLRGRDTENSPLHF,TGTGCCAGCAGCTTAAGGGGGCGGGACACTGAAAATTCACCCCTCCACTTT
few,TRBV10-3,TRBJ2-2,NA,CAINSNTGELFF,TGTGCCATCAACTCGAACACCGGGGAGCTGTTTTTT
few,TRBV27,TRBJ2-5,NA,CASSPTFKQETQYF,TGTGCCAGCAGTCCGACTTTCAAACAAGAGACCCAGTACTTC
NA,TRBV15,TRBJ1-5,NA,CATSSGMSTFYSNQPQHF,TGTGCCACCAGCAGCGGGATGTCCACCTTTTATAGCAATCAGCCCCAGCATTTT
NA,TRBV10-3,TRBJ2-7,NA,CAISSSGQRYEQYF,TGTGCCATCTCCTCTTCGGGACAACGATACGAGCAGTACTTC
NA,TRBV28,TRBJ1-5,TRBD1,CASSPGPSRDRPGRNQPQHF,TGTGCCAGCAGCCCGGGCCCGTCCCGGGACAGGCCGGGTAGGAATCAGCCCCAGCATTTT
NA,TRBV6-1,TRBJ2-2,NA,CASSEQRGTGELFF,TGTGCCAGCAGTGAACAAAGGGGAACCGGGGAGCTGTTTTTT
NA,TRBV4-2,TRBJ2-7,TRBD1,CASSQPGTGDRVQYF,TGTGCCAGCAGCCAACCGGGGACAGGGGATCGGGTGCAGTACTTC
NA,TRBV5-1,TRBJ2-3,TRBD2,CASNQAAGGLASTDTQYF,TGCGCCAGCAATCAGGCAGCGGGGGGTCTTGCGAGCACAGATACGCAGTATTTT
NA,TRBV6-5,TRBJ2-2,TRBD1,CASSRRTGTTGELFF,TGTGCCAGCAGCCGACGGACAGGGACCACCGGGGAGCTGTTTTTT
NA,TRBV4-2,TRBJ1-2,TRBD1,CASSQDPSGAGGNYGYTF,TGTGCCAGCAGCCAAGACCCCTCGGGGGCAGGGGGCAACTATGGCTACACCTTC
NA,TRBV30,TRBJ1-5,NA,CALRGGGNQPQHF,TGTGCCCTACGAGGGGGAGGCAATCAGCCCCAGCATTTT
NA,TRBV9,TRBJ1-1,TRBD1,CASSPWTGRTTEAFF,TGTGCCAGCAGCCCCTGGACAGGGAGGACCACTGAAGCTTTCTTT
NA,TRBV7-3,TRBJ2-2,TRBD1,CASSPGGQANTGELFF,TGTGCCAGCAGCCCAGGGGGACAGGCGAACACCGGGGAGCTGTTTTTT
once,TRBV6-5,TRBJ1-6,NA,CASSRLEGRRAPLHF,TGTGCCAGCAGTAGATTGGAGGGTAGAAGAGCACCCCTCCACTTT
NA,TRBV6-1,TRBJ2-5,NA,CASSGGAGTQYF,TGTGCCAGCAGTGGTGGGGCAGGGACCCAGTACTTC
once,TRBV25-1,TRBJ2-2,TRBD2,CASSEWGGGAGLGELFF,TGTGCCAGCAGTGAATGGGGCGGGGGGGCTGGACTCGGGGAGCTGTTTTTT
NA,TRBV4-3,TRBJ2-4,TRBD2,CASSAGTSGSNIQYF,TGCGCCAGCAGCGCAGGGACTAGCGGGTCGAACATTCAGTACTTC
NA,TRBV5-1,TRBJ2-7,TRBD1,CASSLDRASYEQYF,TGCGCCAGCAGCCTAGACAGGGCTTCCTACGAGCAGTACTTC
NA,TRBV18,TRBJ2-4,NA,CASSPSLRLAKNIQYF,TGTGCCAGCTCACCTTCGCTGAGGCTAGCCAAAAACATTCAGTACTTC
NA,TRBV29-1,TRBJ2-7,NA,CSVVLAGRRYEQYF,TGCAGCGTTGTACTCGCAGGGAGGAGGTACGAGCAGTACTTC
NA,TRBV19,TRBJ2-7,TRBD2,CASSPWRGDYEQYF,TGTGCCAGTAGTCCGTGGCGGGGGGACTACGAGCAGTACTTC
NA,TRBV4-3,TRBJ1-1,NA,CASSQQGGGMNTEAFF,TGCGCCAGCAGCCAACAGGGCGGGGGCATGAACACTGAAGCTTTCTTT
few,TRBV12-5,TRBJ1-5,NA,CASGLVGQPQHF,TGTGCTAGTGGTTTGGTCGGGCAGCCCCAGCATTTT
NA,TRBV6-1,TRBJ2-7,NA,CASSEGIRQLSYEQYF,TGTGCCAGCAGTGAAGGGATTAGACAGTTATCCTACGAGCAGTACTTC
NA,TRBV4-2,TRBJ1-1,NA,CASSQGGGGGTEAFF,TGTGCCAGCAGCCAAGGCGGCGGGGGGGGCACTGAAGCTTTCTTT
once,TRBV7-9,TRBJ2-4,NA,CASSLATENIQYF,TGTGCCAGCAGCTTAGCGACTGAGAACATTCAGTACTTC
NA,TRBV6-5,TRBJ1-3,NA,CASRSSGDTIYF,TGTGCCAGCAGGAGCTCCGGAGACACCATATATTTT
NA,TRBV6-1,TRBJ2-7,NA,CASSENGRVYEQYF,TGTGCCAGCAGTGAAAACGGGCGGGTCTACGAGCAGTACTTC
NA,TRBV4-1,TRBJ2-7,TRBD1,CASSQTTGYPYEQYF,TGCGCCAGCAGCCAAACGACAGGGTACCCCTACGAGCAGTACTTC
NA,TRBV19,TRBJ1-2,NA,CASSIGQAYGYTF,TGTGCCAGTAGTATAGGACAGGCCTATGGCTACACCTTC
NA,TRBV7-2,TRBJ2-3,TRBD2,CASSLARTSSSTDTQYF,TGTGCCAGCAGCTTAGCGCGGACTAGCAGTAGCACAGATACGCAGTATTTT
once,TRBV9,TRBJ1-6,NA,CASSPQLEVSPLHF,TGTGCCAGCAGCCCCCAACTTGAGGTTTCACCCCTCCACTTT
NA,TRBV5-5,TRBJ1-2,NA,CASSFQGSNYGYTF,TGTGCCAGCAGCTTCCAGGGGTCTAACTATGGCTACACCTTC
NA,TRBV11-2,TRBJ2-1,NA,CASSRDTNEQFF,TGTGCCAGCAGCCGGGACACCAATGAGCAGTTCTTC
NA,TRBV4-3,TRBJ2-7,NA,CASSQEGRGAYEQYF,TGCGCCAGCAGCCAAGAAGGCAGGGGGGCCTACGAGCAGTACTTC
NA,TRBV5-1,TRBJ2-5,NA,CASSLGLRGQETQYF,TGCGCCAGCAGCTTGGGTCTGCGGGGCCAAGAGACCCAGTACTTC